This T cell receptor (beta chain) was documented in a study of CD8+ T cells in alopecia areata. Across the whole study: Those patients who were treated received oral tofacitinib, which was given at 5 to 10 mg twice daily for moderate-to-severe alopecia areata. Tofacitinib lasted 6 to 18 months, then 6 months off drug. Notes on the study in general: Patients shared TCRs less clearly than mice did, possibly for HLA-related reasons.

With regard to this clone: Its antigen remains unidentified.

Trimming pared 1 base from V and 2 bases from J, leaving 17 bases between. Germline V gives CDR1 SGHVS, CDR2 FNYEAQ. The CDR3 has 17 amino acids. RNA extraction and reverse transcription yielded cDNA as sequencing template. This table comes from immunoSEQ multiplex PCR, and its TCRdb copy is limited to in-frame clones, with some not included. The table has about 150,000 clones, about 60% seen once; the top ten hold roughly 6.5%. Those with alopecia areata gave lesional scalp punch biopsies and peripheral blood. Sequences were derived from CD4+ T cells sorted from blood, sampled at week 0. The TCR originated in a human donor with alopecia areata. The genes are TRBV7-6 and TRBJ2-5; tentative D call: TRBD2 (7 bases). The DNA for the CDR3 is TGTGCCAGCAGCTTAGGGTCCGGCGGGGGCCTACAAGAGACCCAGTACTTC. It encodes CASSLGSGGGLQETQYF.